The sequence of this T cell receptor (beta chain) was determined in a study of blood T cell repertoires in COVID-19. CDR3 size: 14 residues. Deletions cut 5 bases from V and 6 bases from J, with 17 bases between. The germline V gene encodes CDR1 MNHEY and CDR2 SVGAGI. Clones were sequenced by immunoSEQ multiplex PCR, and TCRdb holds only the in-frame ones, with some missing. The sample lists 50,000 to 55,000 clones; 82% were seen once. This chain connects TRBV6-5 to TRBJ2-7; D may be TRBD1 (5 bases). This clonotype was sampled from a man older than 75 with COVID-19, enrolled during active disease. Material for sequencing was peripheral blood. The CDR3 DNA reads TGTGCCAGCAGTAGAGCCGGACCCCAGGGCGAGCAGTACGTC. Residues: CASSRAGPQGEQYV.